This entry lists 14 T cell receptor beta chains sequenced from one sample in a study of cytomegalovirus exposure and HLA in healthy donors. PCR amplification relied on 60 Vbeta primers (plus 13 Jbeta primers). Produced via immunoSEQ multiplex PCR; TCRdb's table is partial and in-frame only. This sample yields fewer than 180,000 clones, of which around 74% are seen a single time; about 5.9% belongs to the top ten. What was sequenced was PBMCs. These receptors were collected from a man between 50 and 59 years old in good health and CMV-seropositive.

This clone was counted once. The V and J genes are TRBV10-3 and TRBJ1-1; TRBD1 is a possible D gene (6 bases). The V end was cut by 6 bases, the J end by 4 bases, with 15 bases between. CDR3 size: 14 residues. Germline CDR1 reads ENHRY; CDR2 reads SYGVKD. The CDR3 nucleotides read TGTGCCATCAGACCCACAGGGAGTGGCACTGAAGCTTTCTTT. It yields the protein CAIRPTGSGTEAFF.

The chain uses TRBV27 and TRBJ2-7, with 13 bases that match TRBD2. The CDR3 is 15 amino acids. V lost 4 bases, J lost 3 bases, and 3 bases stayed unmatched. Germline CDR1 MNHEY, CDR2 SMNVEV (reference sequence). The CDR3 sequence: CASSYGTSGNYEQYF. CDR3 sequence (DNA): TGTGCCAGCAGTTACGGGACTAGCGGGAACTACGAGCAGTACTTC.

The chain links TRBV28 to TRBJ1-4; D is possibly TRBD1 (5 bases). Germline V gives CDR1 MDHEN, CDR2 SYDVKM. This CDR3 region has 15 residues. V shed 5 bases and J shed 6 bases, with 16 bases lying between them. The CDR3 is CASSQRQWRDEKLFF. DNA of the CDR3: TGTGCCAGCAGTCAAAGACAGTGGAGGGATGAAAAACTGTTTTTT.

This clone was observed a single time. V is TRBV5-6 and J is TRBJ2-7; the D gene is possibly TRBD2 (6 bases). V was pared by 0 bases and J by 6 bases, with 13 bases between. Germline V gene lookup returns CDR1 SGHDT and CDR2 YYEEEE. The CDR3 is 14 residues long. CDR3 nucleotides: TGTGCCAGCAGCTTGGGAGCGGGTCGGCGCGAGCAGTACTTC. It encodes CASSLGAGRREQYF.

The chain links TRBV2 to TRBJ2-2, with 8 positions matching TRBD1. The length of the CDR3 is 15 residues. J was trimmed by 5 bases and V by 4 bases; bases with no gene match: 6. Per the germline V gene, CDR1 is SNHLY and CDR2 is FYNNEI. The CDR3 reads CASSVGQGGTGELFF. The DNA of the CDR3 is TGTGCCAGCAGTGTCGGACAGGGTGGAACCGGGGAGCTGTTTTTT.

The rearrangement uses TRBV5-1 and TRBJ2-1, with TRBD2 identical over 9 bases. V lost 1 base to trimming and J lost 8 bases; unmatched junction nucleotides: 10. This CDR3 is 16 amino acids long. Per the germline V gene, CDR1 is SGHRS and CDR2 is YFSETQ. DNA of the CDR3: TGCGCCAGCAGCTTGCAAGAGCGGGAGGTTCCAGATGAGCAGTTCTTC. Amino acid sequence: CASSLQEREVPDEQFF.

This sequence joins TRBV5-1 and TRBJ2-1; TRBD2 aligns across 8 bases. This CDR3 comprises 16 residues. V lost 2 bases to trimming and J lost 3 bases; unmatched junction nucleotides: 7. Germline assignment: CDR1 SGHRS and CDR2 YFSETQ. The CDR3 sequence is CASSLSQAGVYNEQFF. In nucleotides, the CDR3 is TGCGCCAGCAGCTTAAGCCAAGCGGGAGTCTACAATGAGCAGTTCTTC.

The CDR3 is CAWSGGANEKLFF. The CDR3 coding sequence is TGTGCCTGGAGTGGGGGGGCTAATGAAAAACTGTTTTTT. The V and J genes are TRBV30 and TRBJ1-4; a possible D gene is TRBD1 (5 bases). The germline V gene has CDR1 GTSNPN and CDR2 SVGIG (reference sequence). This CDR3 has 13 residues. V was clipped by 1 base and J by 3 bases, with 6 bases between them.

In DNA, the CDR3 is TGTGCCAGCATCCTATCAAGGGGCGGGAACACTGAAGCTTTCTTT. It is translated as CASILSRGGNTEAFF. V usage is TRBV6-1 and J usage is TRBJ1-1; D may be TRBD1 (5 bases). V was shortened by 7 bases and J by 1 base, with 16 bases between the two germline ends. From germline, CDR1 is MNHNS and CDR2 SASEGT. The CDR3 is 15 residues long.

The sample holds a few counts of this clone. The CDR3 sequence is CASSEALNEGGGYF. For the CDR3, the DNA is TGTGCCAGCAGTGAAGCGCTGAACGAGGGCGGCGGGTACTTC. The chain recombines TRBV6-1 with TRBJ2-7, with D possibly being TRBD2 (5 bases). The CDR3 runs to 14 residues. In germline, CDR1 is MNHNS, CDR2 SASEGT. V was clipped by 0 bases and J by 12 bases, with 18 bases between them.

This chain connects TRBV2 to TRBJ2-3; 11 nucleotides align to TRBD2. J gave up 2 bases and V 6 bases, and 7 bases lay outside the gene matches. CDR3 length equals 16 residues. From germline, CDR1 is SNHLY and CDR2 FYNNEI. This chain's CDR3 is CASSGWTSGFTDTQYF. The CDR3 DNA follows: TGTGCCAGCAGCGGATGGACTAGCGGGTTCACAGATACGCAGTATTTT.

This chain links TRBV27 with TRBJ2-1; TRBD2 matches at 10 bases. Germline CDR1 is MNHEY and CDR2 is SMNVEV (reference sequence). With 5 bases clipped from V and 0 bases from J, the junction kept 4 bases outside the gene matches. The CDR3 loop spans 16 amino acids. The CDR3 nucleotides are TGTGCCAGCAGTCTTAGCGGGAGGAGCTCCTACAATGAGCAGTTCTTC. Encoded protein: CASSLSGRSSYNEQFF.

This chain uses TRBV6-5 with TRBJ1-4; tentative D call: TRBD1 (5 bases). The germline gives CDR1 MNHEY, CDR2 SVGAGI. This CDR3 region has 13 residues. Trimming took 7 bases from V and 7 from J, leaving 13 bases between them. The CDR3 reads CASTSQGGEKLFF. The CDR3 DNA is TGTGCCAGCACGAGTCAGGGAGGTGAAAAACTGTTTTTT.

J is TRBJ1-3 and V is TRBV6-4; D is undetermined. From germline, CDR1 is MRHNA and CDR2 SNTAGT. The CDR3 runs to 14 residues. Trimming cost V 4 bases and J 4 bases, with 11 bases left between them. The CDR3 region has the DNA TGTGCCAGCAGTGCCGGGGAGGCGGGAAACACCATATATTTT. Translation: CASSAGEAGNTIYF.